The source of this T cell receptor beta chain is a study of tumor-infiltrating lymphocytes in oesophageal squamous cell carcinoma. Using its own MiXCR run on the PCR reads, TCRdb lists one record per CDR3 protein. The table records tens of thousands of distinct CDR3 sequences, around 34% of them present only once. This clonotype is medium-sized (0.01 to 0.1%). Mismatch with germline at one junction end may stem from a read error. Germline V gene data show CDR1 as SSHAT and CDR2 as FNYEAQ (reference sequence). This CDR3 contains 13 residues. V is TRBV7-7 and J is TRBJ1-5; no reliable D call. Sequences were obtained from esophageal tumor tissue. The TCR comes from a female donor with esophageal squamous cell carcinoma. Here the CDR3 DNA reads TGTGCTAGCAGCTTAGTTCATGGGGAGCCCCAGCATTTT. This translates into CASSLVHGEPQHF.